Listed below are T cell receptor beta chains from one sample, sequenced in a study of T cells after yellow fever vaccination. TCRdb ran MiXCR on the 5' RACE reads and lists one entry per CDR3 protein. The sample shows about 630,000 distinct CDR3 sequences, around 12% of them seen only once. Sequences were derived from PBMCs, sampled on the day of the yellow fever booster vaccination. The source of these receptors is a young man who received the YFV17D yellow fever vaccine. Both conserved end residues are part of each CDR3. A D gene is named only where the DNA matches it firmly. Size values are once, few and many counts, or a class for expanded clones, and some rows have none.

clone size: .
D gene: TRBD1
J gene: TRBJ2-3
V gene: TRBV6-1
CDR3 DNA: TGTGCCAGCAGCCACCGGGACAGGTCCTCAGATACGCAGTATTTT
CDR3 protein: CASSHRDRSSDTQYF

clone size: .
D gene: TRBD2
J gene: TRBJ2-7
V gene: TRBV3-1
CDR3 DNA: TGTGCCAGCACCCCCGGACTAGCGGGAGCCTACGAGCAGTACTTC
CDR3 protein: CASTPGLAGAYEQYF

clone size: .
D gene: .
J gene: TRBJ1-6
V gene: TRBV6-1
CDR3 DNA: TGTGCCAGCACTATTAACGGGGGTAATTCACCCCTCCACTTT
CDR3 protein: CASTINGGNSPLHF

clone size: few
D gene: TRBD1
J gene: TRBJ1-4
V gene: TRBV30
CDR3 DNA: TGTGCCTGGACCTACAGGGGTAATGAAAAACTGTTTTTT
CDR3 protein: CAWTYRGNEKLFF

clone size: .
D gene: .
J gene: TRBJ1-3
V gene: TRBV6-5
CDR3 DNA: TGTGCCAGCAGTTACCAGGGTGCTTCGGGAAACACCATATATTTT
CDR3 protein: CASSYQGASGNTIYF

clone size: .
D gene: TRBD2
J gene: TRBJ2-1
V gene: TRBV4-3
CDR3 DNA: TGCGCCAGCAGCCAAGATCGGGGTAGAGCTAGCGGGAGGGCCCGTGAGCAGTTCTTC
CDR3 protein: CASSQDRGRASGRAREQFF

clone size: .
D gene: TRBD2
J gene: TRBJ2-7
V gene: TRBV6-5
CDR3 DNA: TGTGCCAGCAGTTATAAGATCGGGACATTTACTAGCGGGCCCTACGAGCAGTACTTC
CDR3 protein: CASSYKIGTFTSGPYEQYF

clone size: few
D gene: TRBD1
J gene: TRBJ1-5
V gene: TRBV6-1
CDR3 DNA: TGTGCCAGCAGTCGCCATCCCGGGACAGCAAATCAGCCCCAGCATTTT
CDR3 protein: CASSRHPGTANQPQHF

clone size: few
D gene: .
J gene: TRBJ1-6
V gene: TRBV5-5
CDR3 DNA: TGTGCCAGCAGCTTGAACACAGGGAGCTCCTATAATTCACCCCTCCACTTT
CDR3 protein: CASSLNTGSSYNSPLHF

clone size: few
D gene: .
J gene: TRBJ1-1
V gene: TRBV23-1
CDR3 DNA: TGCGCCAGCAGTCGGTGCGGGGGGCGGACGAACACTGAAGCTTTCTTT
CDR3 protein: CASSRCGGRTNTEAFF

clone size: .
D gene: .
J gene: TRBJ2-1
V gene: TRBV5-1
CDR3 DNA: TGCGCCAGCAGCCCGACCGGCGGGTACAATGAGCAGTTCTTC
CDR3 protein: CASSPTGGYNEQFF

clone size: .
D gene: .
J gene: TRBJ1-3
V gene: TRBV18
CDR3 DNA: TGTGCCAGCCGTCAGTCGGATACTTCTGGAAACACCATATATTTT
CDR3 protein: CASRQSDTSGNTIYF

clone size: few
D gene: TRBD1
J gene: TRBJ1-6
V gene: TRBV6-5
CDR3 DNA: TGTGCCAGCAGTTACTCGGACAGGACACCAACTTCACCCCTCCACTTT
CDR3 protein: CASSYSDRTPTSPLHF

clone size: few
D gene: .
J gene: TRBJ2-4
V gene: TRBV7-2
CDR3 DNA: TGTGCCAGCAGCTCGGGGTCAAACATTCAGTACTTC
CDR3 protein: CASSSGSNIQYF

clone size: few
D gene: .
J gene: TRBJ2-5
V gene: TRBV10-1
CDR3 DNA: TGCGCCAGCAGTGACCCACAATGGGCCCAGTACTTC
CDR3 protein: CASSDPQWAQYF

clone size: .
D gene: .
J gene: TRBJ1-1
V gene: TRBV30
CDR3 DNA: TGTGCCTTCCTTGGGGGGAAAACCATGAACACTGAAGCTTTCTTT
CDR3 protein: CAFLGGKTMNTEAFF

clone size: .
D gene: TRBD2
J gene: TRBJ2-1
V gene: TRBV20-1
CDR3 DNA: TGCTGCGCTAGAGATGGGCAGGGGACTAGCCGCAATGAGCAGTTCTTC
CDR3 protein: CCARDGQGTSRNEQFF

clone size: .
D gene: .
J gene: TRBJ2-1
V gene: TRBV12-3/TRBV12-4
CDR3 DNA: TGTGCCAGCAGTTTAGGGGAGACAGGCTCCTACAATGAGCAGTTCTTC
CDR3 protein: CASSLGETGSYNEQFF

clone size: few
D gene: TRBD1
J gene: TRBJ1-6
V gene: TRBV7-8
CDR3 DNA: TGTGCCAGCAGCTTAGCGCAGGGGGGCTCACCCCTCCACTTT
CDR3 protein: CASSLAQGGSPLHF

clone size: .
D gene: .
J gene: TRBJ1-1
V gene: TRBV7-2
CDR3 DNA: TGTGCCAGAAGCGCCTCGAACACTGAAGCTTTCTTT
CDR3 protein: CARSASNTEAFF

clone size: few
D gene: TRBD1
J gene: TRBJ1-6
V gene: TRBV7-9
CDR3 DNA: TGTGCCAGCAGCTTCCGGGACAGGAAATCACCCCTCCACTTT
CDR3 protein: CASSFRDRKSPLHF

clone size: .
D gene: .
J gene: TRBJ2-1
V gene: TRBV20-1
CDR3 DNA: TGCAGTGCTAGTTTGTCAATCGGGTCGTACTACAATGAGCAGTTCTTC
CDR3 protein: CSASLSIGSYYNEQFF

clone size: .
D gene: TRBD2
J gene: TRBJ2-1
V gene: TRBV10-3
CDR3 DNA: TGTGCCATCAGCCCGACTAGCGGGAGTTCCGATGAGCAGTTCTTC
CDR3 protein: CAISPTSGSSDEQFF

clone size: few
D gene: .
J gene: TRBJ2-3
V gene: TRBV9
CDR3 DNA: TGTGCCAGCAGCGTAGGGGTCACAGCGAAGAACACAGATACGCAGTATTTT
CDR3 protein: CASSVGVTAKNTDTQYF

clone size: .
D gene: TRBD2
J gene: TRBJ2-4
V gene: TRBV20-1
CDR3 DNA: TGCAGTGCTAGATCCTTCACCCTTTCCGGGACTAGCGGGGTTCTAGCCAAAAACATTCAGTACTTC
CDR3 protein: CSARSFTLSGTSGVLAKNIQYF

clone size: few
D gene: .
J gene: TRBJ2-7
V gene: TRBV20-1
CDR3 DNA: TGCAGTGCGACTCAATCCTACGAGCAGTACTTC
CDR3 protein: CSATQSYEQYF

clone size: .
D gene: TRBD2
J gene: TRBJ2-1
V gene: TRBV12-3/TRBV12-4
CDR3 DNA: TGTGCCAGCAGTTCCCGGGGTAGCGGGGTTTACAATGAGCAGTTCTTC
CDR3 protein: CASSSRGSGVYNEQFF

clone size: .
D gene: .
J gene: TRBJ2-3
V gene: TRBV5-4
CDR3 DNA: TGTGCCAGCAGCTCAACTACCCGCACAGATACGCAGTATTTT
CDR3 protein: CASSSTTRTDTQYF

clone size: few
D gene: TRBD1
J gene: TRBJ2-3
V gene: TRBV7-8
CDR3 DNA: TGTGCCAGCAGCCTTACCCAGGGGGCAGATACGCAGTATTTT
CDR3 protein: CASSLTQGADTQYF